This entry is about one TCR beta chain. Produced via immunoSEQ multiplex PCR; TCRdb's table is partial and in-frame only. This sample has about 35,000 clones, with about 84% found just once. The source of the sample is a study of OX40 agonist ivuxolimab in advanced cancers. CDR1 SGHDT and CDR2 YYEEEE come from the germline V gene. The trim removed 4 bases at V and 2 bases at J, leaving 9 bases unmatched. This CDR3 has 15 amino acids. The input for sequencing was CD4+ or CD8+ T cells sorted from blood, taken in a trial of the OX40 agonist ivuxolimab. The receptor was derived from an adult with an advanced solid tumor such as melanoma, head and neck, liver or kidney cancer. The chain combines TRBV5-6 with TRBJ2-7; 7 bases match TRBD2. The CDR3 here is CASSKSGTTAYEQYF. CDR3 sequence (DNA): TGTGCCAGCAGCAAGTCTGGGACTACAGCCTACGAGCAGTACTTC.